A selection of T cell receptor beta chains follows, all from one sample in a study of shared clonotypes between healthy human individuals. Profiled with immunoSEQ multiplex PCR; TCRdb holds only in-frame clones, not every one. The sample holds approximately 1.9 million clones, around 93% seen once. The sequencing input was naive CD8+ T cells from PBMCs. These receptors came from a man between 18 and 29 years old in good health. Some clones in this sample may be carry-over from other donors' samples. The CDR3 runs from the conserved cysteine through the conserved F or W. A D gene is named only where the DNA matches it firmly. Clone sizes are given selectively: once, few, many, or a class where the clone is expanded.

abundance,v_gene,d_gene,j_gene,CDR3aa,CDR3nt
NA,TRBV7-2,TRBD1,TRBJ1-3,CASSPDRNGNTIYF,TGTGCCAGCAGCCCGGACAGGAATGGAAACACCATATATTTT
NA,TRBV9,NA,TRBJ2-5,CASSRRDQEETQYF,TGTGCCAGCAGCCGTAGAGATCAGGAAGAGACCCAGTACTTC
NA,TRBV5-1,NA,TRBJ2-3,CASSLEPAGTSTDTQYF,TGCGCCAGCAGCTTGGAACCCGCGGGTACAAGCACAGATACGCAGTATTTT
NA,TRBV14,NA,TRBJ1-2,CASSQGPDRRLYGYTF,TGTGCCAGCAGCCAAGGACCAGACAGAAGACTATATGGCTACACCTTC
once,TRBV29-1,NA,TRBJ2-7,CSVDGGHRYEQYF,TGCAGCGTTGATGGGGGACACAGATACGAGCAGTACTTC
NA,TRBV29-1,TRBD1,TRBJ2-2,CSVEAGTGFTGELFF,TGCAGCGTGGAGGCCGGGACAGGTTTCACCGGGGAGCTGTTTTTT
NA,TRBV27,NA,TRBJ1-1,CASSLEEYTEAFF,TGTGCCAGCAGTTTAGAGGAGTACACTGAAGCTTTCTTT
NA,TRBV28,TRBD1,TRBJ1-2,CATRSQTGGLYGYTF,TGTGCCACCAGGAGTCAGACAGGGGGCCTTTATGGCTACACCTTC
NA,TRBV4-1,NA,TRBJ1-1,CASSPLLGGSNTEAFF,TGCGCCAGCAGCCCGCTCCTGGGGGGGTCGAACACTGAAGCTTTCTTT
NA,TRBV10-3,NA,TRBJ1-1,CAISESRRDIINTEAFF,TGTGCCATCAGTGAGTCTAGGCGGGACATAATAAACACTGAAGCTTTCTTT
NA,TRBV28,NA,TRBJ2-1,CASSFPVGVNNEQFF,TGTGCCAGCAGTTTCCCTGTCGGAGTTAACAATGAGCAGTTCTTC
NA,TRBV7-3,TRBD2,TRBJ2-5,CASSLIAGGRETQYF,TGTGCCAGCAGCTTAATAGCGGGAGGACGAGAGACCCAGTACTTC
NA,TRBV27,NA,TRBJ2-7,CASRPLGFYEQYF,TGTGCCAGCAGACCCCTGGGGTTCTACGAGCAGTACTTC
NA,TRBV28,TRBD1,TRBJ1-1,CAILPFRDRGRSTEAFF,TGTGCCATCCTTCCCTTTCGGGACAGGGGGAGGTCCACTGAAGCTTTCTTT
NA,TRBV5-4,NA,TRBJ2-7,CATGEGSYEQYF,TGTGCCACAGGCGAGGGGTCCTACGAGCAGTACTTC
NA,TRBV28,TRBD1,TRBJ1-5,CASSSRQGARQPQHF,TGTGCCAGCAGTTCCCGCCAGGGGGCGCGGCAGCCCCAGCATTTT
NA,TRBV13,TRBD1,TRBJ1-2,CASSSSTGKFLDGYTF,TGTGCCAGCAGCTCCTCGACAGGGAAATTCCTCGATGGCTACACCTTC
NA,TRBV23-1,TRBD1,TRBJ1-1,CASSQLSRGGAEAFF,TGCGCCAGCAGTCAATTATCTAGAGGGGGCGCTGAAGCTTTCTTT
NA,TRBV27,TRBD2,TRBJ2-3,CASSLSILAGRYF,TGTGCCAGCAGTTTATCGATACTAGCGGGACGGTATTTT
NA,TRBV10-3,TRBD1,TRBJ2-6,CAIRTLDRDEYAGANVLTF,TGTGCCATCAGAACGCTTGACAGGGATGAGTATGCTGGGGCCAACGTCCTGACTTTC
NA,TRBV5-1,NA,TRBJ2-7,CASNPEEGESYEQYF,TGCGCCAGCAACCCGGAGGAGGGGGAAAGCTACGAGCAGTACTTC
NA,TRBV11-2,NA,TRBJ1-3,CASSSYHLPTARSGNTIYF,TGTGCCAGCAGCTCCTACCACCTGCCTACTGCCCGCTCTGGAAACACCATATATTTT
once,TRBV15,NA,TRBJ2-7,CATSRARLDYEQYF,TGTGCCACCAGCAGAGCAAGACTAGACTACGAGCAGTACTTC
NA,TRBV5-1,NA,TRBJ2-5,CASSLEFRVSGETQYF,TGCGCCAGCAGCTTGGAGTTCCGGGTGTCCGGAGAGACCCAGTACTTC
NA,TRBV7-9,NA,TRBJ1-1,CASIPQAGARGTEAFF,TGTGCCAGCATTCCTCAAGCGGGGGCTCGTGGCACTGAAGCTTTCTTT
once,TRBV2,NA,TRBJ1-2,CASRPNPGGRNYGYTF,TGTGCCAGCAGACCAAATCCGGGGGGACGTAACTATGGCTACACCTTC
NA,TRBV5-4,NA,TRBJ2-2,CASSLTPSGVGTGELFF,TGTGCCAGCAGCTTGACTCCATCAGGGGTAGGCACCGGGGAGCTGTTTTTT
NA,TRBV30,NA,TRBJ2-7,CAWSVRNSRGYEQYF,TGTGCCTGGAGTGTTAGGAATAGTCGGGGTTACGAGCAGTACTTC
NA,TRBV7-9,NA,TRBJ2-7,CASGDASYEQYF,TGTGCCAGTGGGGACGCCTCCTACGAGCAGTACTTC
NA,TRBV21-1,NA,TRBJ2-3,CASSGRQGLRADTQYF,TGTGCCAGCAGCGGACGACAGGGCTTGAGAGCAGATACGCAGTATTTT